The TCR beta chain under discussion was sequenced for a study of technical replicates of blood from a handful of donors. Germline V gene data show CDR1 as LNHDA and CDR2 as SQIVND (reference sequence). The junction had 5 bases not matched to a gene; V was cut back by 8 bases and J by 5 bases. The CDR3 length is 12 residues. Assay used: immunoSEQ multiplex PCR; TCRdb lists only in-frame clones, some missing. Of more than 70,000 clones in the sample, approximately 96% were seen once. The clonotype was recovered from a human donor in good health. This rearrangement joins TRBV19 to TRBJ1-2; 7 positions match TRBD1. The sample taken for sequencing was T cells isolated from PBMCs. The CDR3 DNA reads TGTGCCAGTGTGGGACAGAATTATGGCTACACCTTC. It yields the protein CASVGQNYGYTF.